The 3 T cell receptor beta chains listed next were all sequenced from one sample in a study of CD8+ T cells in alopecia areata (dated by TCRdb to 2016 to 2019). The library was generated by the immunoSEQ multiplex PCR assay. RNA was extracted from all samples and reverse transcribed into cDNA as template for TCR sequencing. As stored in TCRdb, this immuneACCESS dataset retains in-frame rearrangements with V and J assigned. A fraction of the clones does not appear; measured against another copy, unresolved V genes explain less than half of the discrepancy, and the remainder lacks a known reason. The sample data list roughly 200,000 clones, and more than 30% of these were observed just once. The top ten clones comprise roughly 0.45% of the sample. In the paper's terms, the treatment or condition label means: oral pan-JAK inhibitor, 5-10 mg twice daily. The sample was CD4+ T cells sorted from blood, taken between weeks 30 and 35, from a patient treated with tofacitinib. These receptors were collected from a human donor with alopecia areata.

This clone was counted a few times. This chain links TRBV30 with TRBJ2-3; weak D call: TRBD2 (6 bases). Deletions cut 4 bases from V and 5 bases from J, with 16 bases between. This CDR3 is built from 14 residues. From germline, CDR1 is GTSNPN and CDR2 SVGIG (reference sequence). CDR3 in DNA: TGTGCCTGGATCCTCGGGAGTGGGATAGATACGCAGTATTTT. Amino acid sequence: CAWILGSGIDTQYF. Supplemented by reference TRBV30 and TRBJ2-3, the full variable domain reads SQTIHQWPATLVQPVGSPLSLECTVEGTSNPNLYWYRQAAGRGLQLLFYSVGIGQISSEVPQNLSASRPQDRQFILSSKKLLLSDSGFYLCAWILGSGIDTQYFGPGTRLTVL.

This clone was counted only a few times. This could be a read error, since a much larger clone is one nucleotide away. The chain employs TRBV2 and TRBJ2-1; 13 nucleotides agree with TRBD2. Trimming removed 1 base from V and 6 bases from J; junction bases left unmatched: 0. Germline V gene data show CDR1 as SNHLY and CDR2 as FYNNEI. The CDR3 has 15 residues. Here the CDR3 reads CASSEGTSGSNEQFF. CDR3 in DNA: TGTGCCAGCAGTGAAGGGACTAGCGGGAGCAATGAGCAGTTCTTC.

This chain connects TRBV2 to TRBJ2-7; TRBD2 matches 9 bases. Germline assignment: CDR1 SNHLY and CDR2 FYNNEI. CDR3 size: 12 residues. V lost 10 bases and J lost 13; bases outside the gene matches: 14. The DNA for the CDR3 is TGTGCCACTAGGGGGCTAGCGGGGCTGCATTACTTC. Residues: CATRGLAGLHYF.